This TCR beta chain was recovered during a study of blood T cell repertoires in COVID-19. Study processing details: Estimation of nucleated cell counts was performed using reference gene primer amplification. Method: immunoSEQ multiplex PCR; TCRdb's copy keeps in-frame clones and lacks some. The V and J calls and the clone size are those of that table, but D and trimming were determined from the DNA. The sample lists 65,000 or so clones; roughly 77% were seen once. This CDR3 region has 15 residues. Trimming removed 6 bases from V and 0 bases from J, with 13 bases in between. Germline assignment: CDR1 SNHLY and CDR2 FYNNEI.

The source of this sequence is a woman aged 70-85 years with acute or convalescent COVID-19. This chain uses TRBV2 with TRBJ2-3; no clear D gene. The sequenced material came from peripheral blood. The CDR3 reads CASRWLVASTDTQYF. The CDR3 DNA is TGTGCCAGCAGGTGGCTGGTAGCTAGCACAGATACGCAGTATTTT.